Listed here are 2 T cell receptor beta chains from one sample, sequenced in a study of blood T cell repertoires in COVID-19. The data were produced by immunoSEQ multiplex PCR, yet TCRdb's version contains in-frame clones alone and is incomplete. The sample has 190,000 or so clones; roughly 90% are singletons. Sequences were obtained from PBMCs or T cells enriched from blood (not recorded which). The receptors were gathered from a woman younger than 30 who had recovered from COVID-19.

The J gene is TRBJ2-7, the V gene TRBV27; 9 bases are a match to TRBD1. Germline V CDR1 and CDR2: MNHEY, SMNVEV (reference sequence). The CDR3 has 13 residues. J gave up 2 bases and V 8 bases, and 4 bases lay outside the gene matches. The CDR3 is CASGRTGAYEQYF. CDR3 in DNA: TGTGCCAGCGGTAGGACAGGGGCCTACGAGCAGTACTTC.

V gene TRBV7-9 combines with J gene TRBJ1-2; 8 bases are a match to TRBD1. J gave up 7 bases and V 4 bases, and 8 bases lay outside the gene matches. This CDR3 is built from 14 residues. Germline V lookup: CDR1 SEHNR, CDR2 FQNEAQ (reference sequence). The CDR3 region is CASSSGQGARGYTF. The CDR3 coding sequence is TGTGCCAGCAGCTCTGGTCAGGGGGCGCGTGGCTACACCTTC.